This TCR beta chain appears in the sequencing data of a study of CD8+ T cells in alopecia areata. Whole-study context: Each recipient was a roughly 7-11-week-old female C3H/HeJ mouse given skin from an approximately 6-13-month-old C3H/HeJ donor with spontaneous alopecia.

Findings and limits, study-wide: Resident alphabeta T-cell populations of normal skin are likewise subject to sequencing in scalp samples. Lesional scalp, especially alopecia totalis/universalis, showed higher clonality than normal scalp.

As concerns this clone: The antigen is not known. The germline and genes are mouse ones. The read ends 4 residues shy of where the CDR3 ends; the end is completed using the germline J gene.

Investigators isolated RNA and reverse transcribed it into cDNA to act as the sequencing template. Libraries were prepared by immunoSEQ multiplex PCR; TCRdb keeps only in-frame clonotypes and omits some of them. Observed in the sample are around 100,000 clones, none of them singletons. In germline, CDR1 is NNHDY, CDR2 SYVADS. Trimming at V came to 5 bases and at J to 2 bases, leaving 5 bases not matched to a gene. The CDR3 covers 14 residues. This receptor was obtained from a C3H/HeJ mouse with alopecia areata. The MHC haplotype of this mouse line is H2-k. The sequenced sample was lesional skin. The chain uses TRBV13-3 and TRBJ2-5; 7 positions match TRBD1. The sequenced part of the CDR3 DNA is TGTGCCAGCAGCGACGACAGGGCCCAAGAC. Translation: CASSDDRAQD. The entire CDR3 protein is CASSDDRAQDTQYF.